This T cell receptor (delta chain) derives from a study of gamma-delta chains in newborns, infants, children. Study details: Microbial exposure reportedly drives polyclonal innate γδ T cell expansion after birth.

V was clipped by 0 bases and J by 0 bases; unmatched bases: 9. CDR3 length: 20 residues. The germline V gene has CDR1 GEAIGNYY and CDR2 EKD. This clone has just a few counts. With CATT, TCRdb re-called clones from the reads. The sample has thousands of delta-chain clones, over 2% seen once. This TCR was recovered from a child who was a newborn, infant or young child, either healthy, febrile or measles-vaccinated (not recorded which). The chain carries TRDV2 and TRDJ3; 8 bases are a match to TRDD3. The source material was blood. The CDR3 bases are TGTGCCTGTGACACCGGGACACTGGGGGGAAGCTCCTGGGACACCCGACAGATGTTTTTC. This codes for CACDTGTLGGSSWDTRQMFF.